Each of the 20 T cell receptor beta chains below was sequenced from the same sample in a study of early T cells in non-severe SARS-CoV-2 infection. One entry per CDR3 protein results from TCRdb running MiXCR on the 5' RACE reads. The data show fewer than 40,000 distinct CDR3 sequences, around 6.5% seen once. The sequenced sample consisted of whole blood. The receptors were sampled from an adult who was a healthcare worker with PCR-confirmed SARS-CoV-2 infection or an uninfected control (not recorded which).

This clonotype occurred many times. The chain links TRBV28 to TRBJ2-1; weak D call: TRBD1 (5 bases). Germline loops: CDR1 MDHEN, CDR2 SYDVKM. The CDR3 runs 16 residues. Trimming removed 1 base from V and 0 bases from J, with 10 bases in between. The CDR3 nucleotides read TGTGCCAGCAGTTTATTCAGGGCCTACTCCTACAATGAGCAGTTCTTC. Protein sequence: CASSLFRAYSYNEQFF.

J is TRBJ2-1 and V is TRBV24-1; 10 nucleotides line up with TRBD2. The CDR3 spans 16 residues. Germline V gene lookup returns CDR1 KGHDR and CDR2 SFDVKD. After removal of 3 bases from V and 4 bases from J, the junction contained 5 bases not matched to a gene. CDR3 coding DNA: TGTGCCACCAGTGATCCTCGGACTAGCGGTTACAATGAGCAGTTCTTC. Protein: CATSDPRTSGYNEQFF.

This clonotype appeared many times. V gene TRBV5-5 combines with J gene TRBJ1-1; 12 bases are shared with TRBD1. This CDR3 region has 16 residues. Unmatched junction bases numbered 5, after V lost 4 bases and J lost 1 base. Germline CDR1 SGHKS, CDR2 YYEKEE (reference sequence). The DNA for the CDR3 is TGTGCCAGCAGCGGGAGGGACAGGGGGCCGAACACTGAAGCTTTCTTT. This gives the protein CASSGRDRGPNTEAFF.

The chain employs TRBV7-9 and TRBJ2-3, with a weak D call TRBD2 (6 bases). Germline lookup yields CDR1 SEHNR and CDR2 FQNEAQ (reference sequence). CDR3 length equals 15 residues. V was clipped by 1 base and J by 2 bases, with 10 bases between them. DNA of the CDR3: TGTGCCAGCAGCTTAGGCGGGGCCCACACAGATACGCAGTATTTT. Its translation: CASSLGGAHTDTQYF.

This chain links TRBV18 with TRBJ1-1; D gene uncertain. The germline V gene has CDR1 KGHSH and CDR2 LQKENI. This CDR3 region has 14 residues. Trimming left V 9 bases short and J 5 bases short, with 19 bases between. CDR3 in amino acids: CASTLRASGTEAFF. Here the CDR3 DNA reads TGTGCCAGTACACTCCGGGCCTCGGGGACTGAAGCTTTCTTT. Combining the CDR3 with reference TRBV18 and TRBJ1-1 gives the whole variable domain NAGVMQNPRHLVRRRGQEARLRCSPMKGHSHVYWYRQLPEEGLKFMVYLQKENIIDESGMPKERFSAEFPKEGPSILRIQQVVRGDSAAYFCASTLRASGTEAFFGQGTRLTVV.

The sample holds many counts of this clonotype. The rearrangement joins TRBV20-1 to TRBJ2-3; D is perhaps TRBD1 (5 bases). The CDR3 length is 16 residues. From germline, CDR1 is DFQATT and CDR2 SNEGSKA (reference sequence). Trimming removed 1 base from V and 3 bases from J, with 17 bases in between. CDR3 loop: CSARVDISSLTDTQYF. The DNA for the CDR3 is TGCAGTGCTAGAGTGGACATCAGCTCCCTTACAGATACGCAGTATTTT.

This clonotype occurred many times. J is TRBJ1-1 and V is TRBV5-1; 7 nucleotides match TRBD1. The germline gives CDR1 SGHRS, CDR2 YFSETQ. V lost 4 bases and J lost 6; bases outside the gene matches: 9. This CDR3 is built from 14 residues. CDR3 amino acids: CASSSPTGFAEAFF. The CDR3 DNA follows: TGCGCCAGCAGCAGCCCGACAGGGTTTGCTGAAGCTTTCTTT. The entire variable domain, with the rest obtained from reference TRBV5-1 and TRBJ1-1, is as follows: KAGVTQTPRYLIKTRGQQVTLSCSPISGHRSVSWYQQTPGQGLQFLFEYFSETQRNKGNFPGRFSGRQFSNSRSEMNVSTLELGDSALYLCASSSPTGFAEAFFGQGTRLTVV.

Only one count was recorded for this clonotype. Given a much more abundant clone one base away, this may be a read error. The chain recombines TRBV19 with TRBJ2-1, with D unclear. V lost 2 bases and J lost 0, with 11 bases in between. Germline-derived CDR1 and CDR2 are LNHDA and SQIVND (reference sequence). The CDR3 sequence is 16 residues long. CDR3 protein: CASSISPGFSYNEQFF. Written as DNA, the CDR3 is TGTGCCAGTAGTATATCCCCCGGCTTCTCCTACAATGAGCAGTTCTTC.

The rearrangement uses TRBV7-9 and TRBJ2-3; 7 bases match TRBD1. This CDR3 region has 14 residues. Germline lookup yields CDR1 SEHNR and CDR2 FQNEAQ (reference sequence). With V trimmed by 5 bases and J by 2 bases, 4 bases remained unmatched. The CDR3 DNA sequence: TGTGCCAGCAGCCGGGACAGCCCCACAGATACGCAGTATTTT. It is translated as CASSRDSPTDTQYF.

There are many counts of this clonotype. This chain connects TRBV6-5 to TRBJ2-7, with 10 bases lining up with TRBD2. The CDR3 totals 15 residues. Trimming took 5 bases from V and 0 from J; bases not matched to a gene: 4. From germline, CDR1 is MNHEY and CDR2 SVGAGI. CDR3: CASSRPSGSSYEQYF. DNA of the CDR3: TGTGCCAGCAGTCGTCCTAGCGGGAGCTCCTACGAGCAGTACTTC.

This clonotype came up many times. The chain uses TRBV5-1 and TRBJ1-6; D is unclear. V lost 3 bases to trimming and J lost 0 bases, with 10 bases between them. Germline CDR1 SGHRS, CDR2 YFSETQ. This CDR3 region has 16 residues. This CDR3 is CASSSEGSSYNSPLHF. The CDR3 nucleotides read TGCGCCAGCAGCTCCGAAGGGAGCTCCTATAATTCACCCCTCCACTTT.

This clonotype was seen more than once but under ten times. This chain links TRBV27 with TRBJ2-7; TRBD1 is a possible D gene (5 bases). CDR3 length: 14 residues. V lost 2 bases and J lost 0, with 8 bases in between. Germline V gene data show CDR1 as MNHEY and CDR2 as SMNVEV (reference sequence). This chain's CDR3 is CASSLRGDSYEQYF. The CDR3 DNA is TGTGCCAGCAGTTTAAGGGGCGACTCCTACGAGCAGTACTTC.

The sample holds many counts of this clonotype. The rearrangement links TRBV11-2 to TRBJ2-5; tentatively, D is TRBD2 (5 bases). The V gene's germline CDR1 is SGHAT and CDR2 FQNNGV. CDR3 size: 13 residues. Between the trimmed V and J ends, which lost 4 bases and 5 bases, there was a span of 11 bases. CDR3 DNA sequence: TGTGCCAGCAGCTCCCCCCCGGGGGAGACCCAGTACTTC. It is translated as CASSSPPGETQYF.

The chain is built from TRBV29-1 and TRBJ2-1; possible D gene TRBD2, 7 bases. V lost 6 bases, J lost 4 bases, and 13 bases lay in between. Germline-derived CDR1 and CDR2 are SQVTM and ANQGSEA. The CDR3 length is 13 residues. The CDR3 DNA reads TGCAGCGTCGCAAGGGGGGGTTACAATGAGCAGTTCTTC. Residues: CSVARGGYNEQFF.

This clonotype turned up a few times. The chain carries TRBV28 and TRBJ2-7; D remains ambiguous. The CDR3 contains 11 residues. The germline V gene has CDR1 MDHEN and CDR2 SYDVKM. V shed 6 bases and J shed 4 bases, with 7 bases lying between them. CDR3: CASSRVYEQYF. CDR3 bases: TGTGCCAGCAGCCGGGTGTACGAGCAGTACTTC.

This clonotype was picked up a small number of times. This sequence joins TRBV10-3 and TRBJ2-3; D gene uncertain. CDR1 and CDR2 (germline): ENHRY, SYGVKD. The V end lost 4 bases, the J end lost 13 bases, and 21 bases lay between the germline ends. This CDR3 comprises 14 residues. The CDR3 is CAISGPLRGGEEYF. The CDR3 DNA reads as TGTGCCATCAGTGGCCCCCTCCGAGGCGGCGAGGAGTATTTT.

The V and J genes are TRBV19 and TRBJ2-7, with TRBD2 as a possible D gene (6 bases). The CDR3 sequence is 13 residues long. V lost 8 bases to trimming and J lost 4 bases, with 15 bases between them. Per the germline V gene, CDR1 is LNHDA and CDR2 is SQIVND (reference sequence). In nucleotides, the CDR3 is TGTGCCAGTGCTCCGGGGGATAGGTACGAGCAGTACTTC. Translating gives CASAPGDRYEQYF.

By proportion, this clonotype is medium-sized. The chain joins TRBV7-8 to TRBJ2-4; TRBD1 matches 8 bases. Unmatched junction bases numbered 11, after V lost 0 bases and J lost 7 bases. This CDR3 has 17 amino acids. Germline CDR1 and CDR2: SGHVS and FQNEAQ. The CDR3 sequence: CASSLALWTGRANIQYF. The CDR3, as DNA: TGTGCCAGCAGCTTAGCGCTCTGGACAGGGCGTGCGAACATTCAGTACTTC.

This clonotype was counted at least ten times. The J gene is TRBJ2-1, the V gene TRBV20-1, with TRBD1 as a possible D gene (5 bases). Deletions cut 1 base from V and 2 bases from J, with 12 bases between. The CDR3 is made up of 15 amino acids. Germline CDR1 reads DFQATT; CDR2 reads SNEGSKA (reference sequence). Here the CDR3 reads CSARGLDKTYNEQFF. In DNA, the CDR3 is TGCAGTGCTAGAGGACTGGACAAAACCTACAATGAGCAGTTCTTC.

This clonotype has a count of ten or more. The chain links TRBV11-2 to TRBJ2-7, with D possibly TRBD2 on 5 matching bases. The CDR3 extends over 13 amino acids. In germline, CDR1 is SGHAT, CDR2 FQNNGV. V was cut by 3 bases and J by 2 bases, with 8 bases left in between. The chain's CDR3 is CASSFPGTYEQYF. CDR3 DNA sequence: TGTGCCAGCAGCTTTCCGGGAACCTACGAGCAGTACTTC.